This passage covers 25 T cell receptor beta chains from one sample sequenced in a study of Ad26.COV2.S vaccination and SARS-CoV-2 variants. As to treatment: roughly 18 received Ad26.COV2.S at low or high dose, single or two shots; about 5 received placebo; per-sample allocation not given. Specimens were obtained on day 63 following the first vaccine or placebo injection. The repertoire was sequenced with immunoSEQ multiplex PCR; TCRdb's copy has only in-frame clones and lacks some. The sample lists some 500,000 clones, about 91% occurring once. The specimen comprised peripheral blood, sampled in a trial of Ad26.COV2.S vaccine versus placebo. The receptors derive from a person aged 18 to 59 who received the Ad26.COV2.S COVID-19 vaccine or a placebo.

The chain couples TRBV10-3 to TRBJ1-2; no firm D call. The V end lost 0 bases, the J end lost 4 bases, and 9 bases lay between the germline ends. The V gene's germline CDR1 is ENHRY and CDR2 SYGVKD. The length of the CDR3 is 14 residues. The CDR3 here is CAISESTGIYGYTF. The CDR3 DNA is TGTGCCATCAGTGAGTCGACCGGGATCTATGGCTACACCTTC.

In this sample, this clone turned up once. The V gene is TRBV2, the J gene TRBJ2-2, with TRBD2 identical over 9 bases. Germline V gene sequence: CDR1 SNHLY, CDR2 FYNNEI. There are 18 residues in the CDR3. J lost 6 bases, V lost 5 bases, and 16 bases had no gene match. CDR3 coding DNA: TGTGCCAGCAGTCTGCTTTCGTTAGCGGGGGCGGCGGCCGGGGAGCTGTTTTTT. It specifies CASSLLSLAGAAAGELFF.

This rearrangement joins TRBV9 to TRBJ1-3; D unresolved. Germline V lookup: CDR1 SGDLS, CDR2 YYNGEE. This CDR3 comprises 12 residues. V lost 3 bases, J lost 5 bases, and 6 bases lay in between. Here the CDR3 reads CASSAYRNTIYF. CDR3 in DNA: TGTGCCAGCAGCGCGTACAGAAACACCATATATTTT.

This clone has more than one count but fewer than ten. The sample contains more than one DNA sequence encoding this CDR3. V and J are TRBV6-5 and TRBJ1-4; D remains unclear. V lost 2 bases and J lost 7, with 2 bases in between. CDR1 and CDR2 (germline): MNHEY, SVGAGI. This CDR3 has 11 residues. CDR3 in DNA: TGTGCCAGCAGTTACGGTGAAAAACTGTTTTTT. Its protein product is CASSYGEKLFF.

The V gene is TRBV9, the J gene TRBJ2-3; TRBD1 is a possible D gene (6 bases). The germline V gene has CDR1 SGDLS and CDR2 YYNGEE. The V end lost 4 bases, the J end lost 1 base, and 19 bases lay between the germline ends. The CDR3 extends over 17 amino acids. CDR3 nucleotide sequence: TGTGCCAGCAGCCCTAGGGACATACCTTGGGGCACAGATACGCAGTATTTT. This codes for CASSPRDIPWGTDTQYF.

CDR3 residues: CASSSHREDTGELFF. The CDR3 DNA follows: TGTGCCAGCAGCTCACACAGGGAGGACACCGGGGAGCTGTTTTTT. The V gene is TRBV5-8, the J gene TRBJ2-2; possibly TRBD1 or TRBD2 for D (6 bases each). V was cut by 3 bases and J by 3 bases, with 12 bases left in between. CDR3 size: 15 residues. The germline V gene has CDR1 SGHTS and CDR2 YDEGEE.

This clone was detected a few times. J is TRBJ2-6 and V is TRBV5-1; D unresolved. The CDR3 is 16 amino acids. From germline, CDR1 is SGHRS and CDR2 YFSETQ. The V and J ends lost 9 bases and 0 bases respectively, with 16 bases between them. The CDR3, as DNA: TGCGCCACCGCTATTCGCCCCATCTCTGGGGCCAACGTCCTGACTTTC. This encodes CATAIRPISGANVLTF.

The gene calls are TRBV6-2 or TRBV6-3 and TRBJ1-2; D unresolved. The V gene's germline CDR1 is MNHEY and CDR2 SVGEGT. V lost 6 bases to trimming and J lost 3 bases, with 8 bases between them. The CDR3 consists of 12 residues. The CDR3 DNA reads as TGTGCCAGCAGCTGGATTGACTATGGCTACACCTTC. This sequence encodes CASSWIDYGYTF.

CDR3 nucleotides: TGCGCCAGCAGCCAAGGCCGAGCAGAGACCCAGTACTTC. Its protein product is CASSQGRAETQYF. The rearrangement uses TRBV4-3 and TRBJ2-5; D is undetermined. Looked up from germline, CDR1 is LGHNA and CDR2 is YSLEER. This CDR3 spans 13 amino acids. V was clipped by 1 base and J by 4 bases, with 7 bases between them.

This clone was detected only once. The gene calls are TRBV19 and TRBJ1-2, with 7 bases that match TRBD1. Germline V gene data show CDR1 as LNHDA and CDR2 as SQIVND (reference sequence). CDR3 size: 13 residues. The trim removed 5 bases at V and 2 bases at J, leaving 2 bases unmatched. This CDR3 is CASSETGNYGYTF. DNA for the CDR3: TGTGCCAGTAGTGAGACAGGGAACTATGGCTACACCTTC.

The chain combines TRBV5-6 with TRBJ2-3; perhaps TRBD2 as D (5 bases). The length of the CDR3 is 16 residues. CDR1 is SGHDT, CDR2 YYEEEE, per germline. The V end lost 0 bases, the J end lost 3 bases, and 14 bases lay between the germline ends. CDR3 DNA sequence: TGTGCCAGCAGCTTGGTTGGTAGCGATGGTACAGATACGCAGTATTTT. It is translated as CASSLVGSDGTDTQYF.

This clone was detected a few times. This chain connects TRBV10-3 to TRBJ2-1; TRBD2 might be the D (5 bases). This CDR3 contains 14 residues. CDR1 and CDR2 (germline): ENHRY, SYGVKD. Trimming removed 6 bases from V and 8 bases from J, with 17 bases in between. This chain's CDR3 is CAISPQTSRDEQFF. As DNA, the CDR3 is TGTGCCATCAGCCCACAAACTAGTCGCGATGAGCAGTTCTTC.

The CDR3 loop is CASSPSGGAYNEQFF. The DNA of the CDR3 is TGTGCCAGCAGTCCCAGCGGGGGGGCTTACAATGAGCAGTTCTTC. The rearrangement links TRBV28 to TRBJ2-1; 10 nucleotides align to TRBD2. With 5 bases clipped from V and 4 bases from J, the junction kept 5 bases outside the gene matches. Germline V gene data show CDR1 as MDHEN and CDR2 as SYDVKM. The CDR3 is 15 residues long.

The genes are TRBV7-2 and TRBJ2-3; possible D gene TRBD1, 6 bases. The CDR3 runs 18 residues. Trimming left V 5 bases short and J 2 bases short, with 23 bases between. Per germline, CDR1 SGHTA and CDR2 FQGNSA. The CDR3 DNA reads TGTGCCAGCAGCAGTGGGGACAACCAGCTTCCCCTCACAGATACGCAGTATTTT. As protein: CASSSGDNQLPLTDTQYF.

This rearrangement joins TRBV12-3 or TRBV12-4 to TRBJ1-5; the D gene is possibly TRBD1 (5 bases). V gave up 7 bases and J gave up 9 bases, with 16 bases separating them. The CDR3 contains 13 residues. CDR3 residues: CASTWDSRRPQHF. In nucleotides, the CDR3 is TGTGCCAGCACCTGGGACTCCCGACGGCCCCAGCATTTT.

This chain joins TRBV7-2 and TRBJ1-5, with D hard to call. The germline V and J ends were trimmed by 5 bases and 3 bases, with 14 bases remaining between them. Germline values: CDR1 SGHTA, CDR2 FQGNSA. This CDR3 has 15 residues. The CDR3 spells CASSPGLTSNQPQHF. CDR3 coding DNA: TGTGCCAGCAGCCCGGGTCTGACCTCCAATCAGCCCCAGCATTTT.

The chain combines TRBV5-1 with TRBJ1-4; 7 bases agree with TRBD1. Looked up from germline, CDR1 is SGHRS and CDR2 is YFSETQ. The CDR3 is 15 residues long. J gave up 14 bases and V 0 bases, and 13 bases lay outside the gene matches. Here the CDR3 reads CASSLAPGGQGGLFF. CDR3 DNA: TGCGCCAGCAGCTTGGCCCCTGGAGGGCAGGGGGGTCTGTTTTTT.

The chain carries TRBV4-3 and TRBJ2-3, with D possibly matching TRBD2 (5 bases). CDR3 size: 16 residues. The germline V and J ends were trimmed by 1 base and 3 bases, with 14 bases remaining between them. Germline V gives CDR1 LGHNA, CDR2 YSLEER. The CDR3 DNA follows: TGCGCCAGCAGCCAAGGTCACCCTCGGGGTACAGATACGCAGTATTTT. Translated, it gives CASSQGHPRGTDTQYF.

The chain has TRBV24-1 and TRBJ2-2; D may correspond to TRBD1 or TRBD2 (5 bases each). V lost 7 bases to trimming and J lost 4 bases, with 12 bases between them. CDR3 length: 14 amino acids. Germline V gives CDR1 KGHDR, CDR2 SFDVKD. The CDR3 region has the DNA TGTGCCACCAGGAGGGACGAAGGCACCGGGGAGCTGTTTTTT. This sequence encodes CATRRDEGTGELFF.

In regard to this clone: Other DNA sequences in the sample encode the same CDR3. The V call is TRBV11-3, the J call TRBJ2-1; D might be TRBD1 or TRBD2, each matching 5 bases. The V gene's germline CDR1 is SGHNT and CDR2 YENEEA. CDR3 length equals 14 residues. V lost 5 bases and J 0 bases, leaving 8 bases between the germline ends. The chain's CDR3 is CASSLGGSYNEQFF. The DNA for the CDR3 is TGTGCCAGCAGCCTTGGGGGCTCCTACAATGAGCAGTTCTTC.

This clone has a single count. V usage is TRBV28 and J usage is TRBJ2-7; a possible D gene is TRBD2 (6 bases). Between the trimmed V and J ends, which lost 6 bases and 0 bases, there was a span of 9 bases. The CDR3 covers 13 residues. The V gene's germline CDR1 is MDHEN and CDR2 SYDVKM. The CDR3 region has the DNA TGTGCCAGCAGCCCGGGAGACTCCTACGAGCAGTACTTC. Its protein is CASSPGDSYEQYF.

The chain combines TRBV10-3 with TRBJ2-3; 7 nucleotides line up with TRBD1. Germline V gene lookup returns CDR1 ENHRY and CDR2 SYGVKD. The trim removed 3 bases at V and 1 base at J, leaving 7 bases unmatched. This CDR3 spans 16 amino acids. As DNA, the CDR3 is TGTGCCATCAGTGACAGGGACAGACGGGGCACAGATACGCAGTATTTT. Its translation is CAISDRDRRGTDTQYF.

The CDR3 reads CAWSQAANSPLHF. CDR3 sequence (DNA): TGTGCCTGGAGTCAAGCCGCTAATTCACCCCTCCACTTT. The chain uses TRBV30 and TRBJ1-6, with no clear D. Trimming took off 2 bases at V and 6 bases at J, with 8 bases between the two ends. CDR3 length: 13 residues. The germline CDR1 and CDR2 sequences are GTSNPN and SVGIG (reference sequence).

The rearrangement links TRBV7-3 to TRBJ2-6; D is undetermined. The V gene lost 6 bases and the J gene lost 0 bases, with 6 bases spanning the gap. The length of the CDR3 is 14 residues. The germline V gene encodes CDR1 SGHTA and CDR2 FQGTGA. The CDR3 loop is CASRGDSGANVLTF. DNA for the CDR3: TGTGCCAGCAGGGGTGACTCTGGGGCCAACGTCCTGACTTTC.

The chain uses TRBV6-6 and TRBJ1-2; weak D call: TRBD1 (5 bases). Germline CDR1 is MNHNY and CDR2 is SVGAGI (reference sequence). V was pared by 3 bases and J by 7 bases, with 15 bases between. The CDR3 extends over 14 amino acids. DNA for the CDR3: TGTGCCAGCAGTTATCAGGGTACCGGTCGTGGCTACACCTTC. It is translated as CASSYQGTGRGYTF.